This TCR beta chain stems from a study of identical twins. There are a few counts of this clonotype. Each CDR3 protein is one row after TCRdb ran MiXCR on the 5' RACE reads. The sample lists around 650,000 distinct CDR3 sequences, about 7% occurring once. Germline CDR1 WSHSY, CDR2 SAAADI. V dropped 6 bases and J dropped 6 bases, with 18 bases sitting between them. The CDR3 is 15 amino acids. This sample also belongs to another study, concerning yellow fever vaccine responses in identical twins.

The chain uses TRBV10-2 and TRBJ2-1; weak D call: TRBD2 (5 bases). Material: PBMCs. The TCR comes from a woman between 18 and 29 years old in good health. The CDR3 DNA reads as TGCGCCAGCAGGGCCTCCCTAGCTTATCCCAATGAGCAGTTCTTC. Protein sequence: CASRASLAYPNEQFF.